The clone carrying this TCR beta chain appeared many times. No antigen is known for it. This entry is derived from a study of T cells in Graves' hyperthyroidism and ophthalmopathy. As for the study in general: Pretreatment peripheral blood was obtained at initial diagnosis. General observations from the study: Blood also held most thyroid clonotypes expanded beyond 0.001. The model foresaw ophthalmopathy a median roughly 6.3 months prior to onset.

The trim removed 0 bases at V and 5 bases at J, leaving 6 bases unmatched. The CDR3 length is 15 residues. CDR1 is SGHRS and CDR2 is YFSETQ in the germline V gene. Isolation of PBMCs was performed on about 10 ml fresh peripheral blood. Regions amplified from RNA transcripts were the TCR beta CDR3 regions. During a first-round RT-PCR of the TCR CDR3, the HTBI primer set was used. From the multiplex PCR reads, TCRdb called clonotypes with MiXCR, one entry per CDR3 protein. The sample includes about 510,000 distinct CDR3 sequences, roughly 15% seen only once; the top ten take approximately 15%. The sample comprised blood. The sequence was collected from a woman aged 40 to 49 with Graves' hyperthyroidism. V is TRBV5-1 and J is TRBJ1-1; 8 bases line up with TRBD1. In nucleotides, the CDR3 is TGCGCCAGCAGCTTGGCAGGGGGCGCGTCAACTGAAGCTTTCTTT. Protein product: CASSLAGGASTEAFF.